The 28 T cell receptor beta chains given below trace back to one sample, sequenced in a study of T cells in Graves' hyperthyroidism and ophthalmopathy. Amplified TCR beta CDR3 regions came from RNA transcripts. The HTBI set primed first-round TCR CDR3 RT-PCR. MiXCR, run by TCRdb on the multiplex PCR reads, gives a single entry per CDR3 protein. The repertoire holds approximately 600,000 distinct CDR3 sequences, with roughly 20% as singletons. Sequenced: blood. The receptor set was obtained from a young man with Graves' ophthalmopathy.

The genes are TRBV9 and TRBJ2-1; D perhaps matches TRBD1 (6 bases). The CDR3 has 14 amino acids. The germline gives CDR1 SGDLS, CDR2 YYNGEE. Deletions cut 1 base from V and 5 bases from J, with 10 bases between. CDR3 coding DNA: TGTGCCAGCAGCGTACAATGGACAGACAATGAGCAGTTCTTC. Translating it yields CASSVQWTDNEQFF.

This clonotype was seen many times. The V call is TRBV30, the J call TRBJ1-4; no clear D. Trimming took 2 bases from V and 2 from J, leaving 9 bases between them. The CDR3 extends over 14 amino acids. CDR1 is GTSNPN, CDR2 SVGIG, per germline (reference sequence). CDR3 coding DNA: TGTGCCTGGAGTCATGGTAGCACTAATGAAAAACTGTTTTTT. Translating gives CAWSHGSTNEKLFF.

This clonotype was observed a handful of times. The CDR3 sequence: CASSETGTGLHEQYF. The CDR3 nucleotides are TGCGCCAGCAGCGAAACCGGGACAGGTCTGCACGAGCAGTACTTC. The genes are TRBV10-1 and TRBJ2-7; 8 bases match TRBD1. J gave up 5 bases and V 6 bases, and 12 bases lay outside the gene matches. Germline V CDR1 and CDR2: WNHNN, SYGVQD (reference sequence). The length of the CDR3 is 15 residues.

In its sample, this clonotype was seen a few times. Relative to the germline gene, one junction end is altered; a read error may explain this. The chain carries TRBV5-1 and TRBJ1-2; D perhaps matches TRBD1 (6 bases). Germline assignment: CDR1 SGHRS and CDR2 YFSETQ. The CDR3 contains 14 residues. The chain's CDR3 is CASSPLGQNYGYTF. In DNA form, the CDR3 reads TGCGCCAGCAGCCCTTTAGGACAGAACTATGGCTACACTTTC. Drawing the rest from reference TRBV5-1 and TRBJ1-2, the complete variable domain is KAGVTQTPRYLIKTRGQQVTLSCSPISGHRSVSWYQQTPGQGLQFLFEYFSETQRNKGNFPGRFSGRQFSNSRSEMNVSTLELGDSALYLCASSPLGQNYGYTFGSGTRLTVV.

Many counts were recorded for this clonotype. This chain joins TRBV28 and TRBJ1-3, with D possibly TRBD1 on 5 matching bases. V lost 7 bases to trimming and J lost 2 bases, with 12 bases between them. The CDR3 has 14 residues. Germline CDR1 and CDR2: MDHEN and SYDVKM. The CDR3, as DNA: TGTGCCAGCATGACCGGGACGACTGGAAACACCATATATTTT. This codes for CASMTGTTGNTIYF.

This clonotype was picked up many times. Here the CDR3 DNA reads TGCAGTGCTAGGGCGGAACTAGCGAACTACAATGAGCAGTTCTTC. Protein: CSARAELANYNEQFF. This chain joins TRBV20-1 and TRBJ2-1; 7 positions match TRBD2. The junction had 8 bases not matched to a gene; V was cut back by 3 bases and J by 3 bases. This CDR3 spans 15 amino acids. The germline CDR1 and CDR2 sequences are DFQATT and SNEGSKA (reference sequence).

This chain links TRBV10-1 with TRBJ2-1, with 12 positions matching TRBD1. This CDR3 region has 16 residues. V lost 6 bases, J lost 0 bases, and 3 bases stayed unmatched. Germline CDR1 and CDR2: WNHNN and SYGVQD (reference sequence). This chain's CDR3 is CASRGQGAISYNEQFF. DNA of the CDR3: TGCGCCAGCAGGGGACAGGGGGCGATCTCCTACAATGAGCAGTTCTTC.

This clonotype was detected a few times. This chain connects TRBV13 to TRBJ2-7, with D unclear. Trimming cost V 1 base and J 4 bases, with 8 bases left between them. The V gene's germline CDR1 is PRHDT and CDR2 FYEKMQ (reference sequence). The CDR3 runs to 13 residues. Written as DNA, the CDR3 is TGTGCCAGCAGCTTAGTCCTGGGTTACGAGCAGTACTTC. As protein: CASSLVLGYEQYF.

The J gene is TRBJ2-2, the V gene TRBV5-1; 9 bases are a match to TRBD2. The CDR3 runs to 17 residues. Germline CDR1 reads SGHRS; CDR2 reads YFSETQ. V lost 1 base and J lost 2; bases outside the gene matches: 6. CDR3 protein: CASSLPTSGINTGELFF. CDR3 DNA: TGCGCCAGCAGCTTGCCGACTAGCGGAATTAACACCGGGGAGCTGTTTTTT.

This clonotype has a handful of counts. The CDR3 coding sequence is TGTGCCAGCAGGGTAGCGGGAGCAGGAGGAGATACGCAGTATTTT. Protein product: CASRVAGAGGDTQYF. This chain joins TRBV28 and TRBJ2-3; 9 bases map to TRBD2. Germline trimming cut 6 bases from V and 5 bases from J; bases unmatched to any gene: 9. This CDR3 has 15 amino acids. CDR1 and CDR2 (germline): MDHEN, SYDVKM.

This clonotype was picked up a small number of times. The CDR3 coding sequence is TGTGTCTTAGGATACACGAACCAAGAGACCCAGTACTTC. Residues: CVLGYTNQETQYF. The chain joins TRBV7-9 to TRBJ2-5, with unresolved D. The CDR3 runs 13 residues. Germline-derived CDR1 and CDR2 are SEHNR and FQNEAQ (reference sequence).

This clonotype was counted ten times or more. This chain links TRBV30 with TRBJ1-2, with D possibly matching TRBD1 (5 bases). CDR1 GTSNPN and CDR2 SVGIG come from the germline V gene (reference sequence). The V gene lost 0 bases and the J gene lost 4 bases, with 6 bases spanning the gap. The CDR3 has 12 residues. The CDR3: CAWSVGVYGYTF. CDR3 bases: TGTGCCTGGAGTGTGGGGGTCTATGGCTACACCTTC.

In this sample, this clonotype turned up a few times. The rearrangement links TRBV20-1 to TRBJ2-2, with D perhaps TRBD1 or TRBD2 (5 bases each). This CDR3 comprises 15 residues. Per germline, CDR1 DFQATT and CDR2 SNEGSKA (reference sequence). V dropped 6 bases and J dropped 3 bases, with 17 bases sitting between them. CDR3 in amino acids: CSALDSMEDTGELFF. The CDR3 DNA sequence: TGCAGTGCACTCGACAGCATGGAGGACACCGGGGAGCTGTTTTTT.

This clonotype was seen a handful of times. The CDR3 spells CASSPYKGPSYNEQFF. The CDR3 bases are TGTGCCAGCTCACCATATAAGGGGCCTTCCTACAATGAGCAGTTCTTC. This rearrangement joins TRBV18 to TRBJ2-1, with D maybe TRBD1 (5 bases). The ends were cut back, 2 bases at V and 1 base at J, with 12 bases in the middle. Per the germline V gene, CDR1 is KGHSH and CDR2 is LQKENI. This CDR3 is built from 16 residues.

In this sample, this clonotype turned up once. Sequence at one end of the junction differs from germline and may be a read error. This chain joins TRBV9 and TRBJ2-3; 7 nucleotides align to TRBD2. The CDR3 contains 17 residues. Germline CDR1 is SGDLS and CDR2 is YYNGEE. CDR3 amino acids: CASSGSAGQTSTDAQYF. CDR3 DNA sequence: TGTGCCAGCAGCGGATCAGCGGGGCAGACTAGCACAGATGCGCAGTATTTT.

With regard to this clonotype: The junction departs from the called germline gene at one end, perhaps through a read error. V usage is TRBV28 and J usage is TRBJ1-2, with D possibly TRBD1 on 6 matching bases. The germline CDR1 and CDR2 sequences are MDHEN and SYDVKM. This CDR3 has 13 amino acids. The chain's CDR3 is CASGLGGRNGYTF. The CDR3 DNA sequence: TGTGCCAGCGGTTTGGGGGGGCGGAATGGCTACACCTTC.

This clonotype came up a few times. This chain joins TRBV18 and TRBJ2-2; no clear D gene. CDR3 length: 12 residues. Germline V CDR1 and CDR2: KGHSH, LQKENI. The V end lost 3 bases, the J end lost 8 bases, and 7 bases lay between the germline ends. The CDR3 sequence: CASSPVPGELFF. The CDR3 nucleotides read TGTGCCAGCTCACCGGTGCCGGGGGAGCTGTTTTTT.

The V gene is TRBV3-1, the J gene TRBJ1-6; 7 bases match TRBD1. From germline, CDR1 is LGHDT and CDR2 YNNKEL (reference sequence). This CDR3 has 15 amino acids. J lost 7 bases, V lost 4 bases, and 7 bases had no gene match. CDR3 protein: CASSLGQVENSPLHF. The CDR3 bases are TGTGCCAGCAGCCTTGGACAGGTTGAAAATTCACCCCTCCACTTT.

To note about this clonotype: The junction shows a germline mismatch at one end, possibly a read error. The chain carries TRBV7-7 and TRBJ2-7, with TRBD2 matching over 8 bases. The CDR3 has 16 residues. The V gene's germline CDR1 is SSHAT and CDR2 FNYEAQ (reference sequence). This CDR3 reads CASSCSGTPYSYEQYF. The CDR3 DNA reads as TGTGCTAGCAGTTGTAGCGGGACCCCCTATTCCTACGAGCAGTACTTC.

The table lists this clonotype with a few counts. This chain connects TRBV5-1 to TRBJ2-2, with D perhaps TRBD2 (6 bases). This CDR3 contains 16 residues. Germline CDR1 SGHRS, CDR2 YFSETQ. V was clipped by 1 base and J by 6 bases, with 16 bases between them. The CDR3 reads CASSLSLAEVPGELFF. CDR3 nucleotides: TGCGCCAGCAGCTTGAGTTTAGCGGAGGTCCCCGGGGAGCTGTTTTTT.

This chain connects TRBV9 to TRBJ2-5, with D perhaps matching TRBD1 or TRBD2 (6 bases each). Germline V gene data show CDR1 as SGDLS and CDR2 as YYNGEE. There are 13 residues in the CDR3. Trimming pared 6 bases from V and 4 bases from J, leaving 13 bases between. The chain's CDR3 is CASNKQGGETQYF. The CDR3 DNA follows: TGTGCCAGCAACAAACAGGGAGGAGAGACCCAGTACTTC.

This rearrangement joins TRBV5-1 to TRBJ2-7; a weak D match, TRBD1 (6 bases). Trimming removed 3 bases from V and 2 bases from J, with 12 bases in between. The germline gives CDR1 SGHRS, CDR2 YFSETQ. The length of the CDR3 is 14 residues. The CDR3 DNA sequence: TGCGCCAGCAGCTCCGGGACACGCGCCTACGAGCAGTACTTC. Protein product: CASSSGTRAYEQYF.

This clonotype occurred many times. This chain links TRBV2 with TRBJ2-7; D is uncertain. This CDR3 region has 10 residues. The germline gives CDR1 SNHLY, CDR2 FYNNEI. Trimming removed 5 bases from V and 6 bases from J, with 5 bases in between. This CDR3 is CASSRREQYF. Here the CDR3 DNA reads TGTGCCAGCAGTAGGCGCGAGCAGTACTTC.

The genes are TRBV18 and TRBJ1-1; possibly TRBD1 for D (6 bases). V shed 7 bases and J shed 1 base, with 13 bases lying between them. The CDR3 has 14 residues. Per germline, CDR1 KGHSH and CDR2 LQKENI. The CDR3 region is CASLLRGANTEAFF. The CDR3 region has the DNA TGTGCCAGCTTGTTACGGGGGGCGAACACTGAAGCTTTCTTT.

This chain connects TRBV24-1 to TRBJ2-3, with 14 bases lining up with TRBD2. J lost 5 bases, V lost 7 bases, and 13 bases had no gene match. CDR1 KGHDR and CDR2 SFDVKD come from the germline V gene. The CDR3 consists of 18 residues. CDR3 in DNA: TGTGCCACCAGCAGCCCGGGGACTAGCGGGAGATTCATAGATACGCAGTATTTT. As protein: CATSSPGTSGRFIDTQYF.

The V gene is TRBV6-5, the J gene TRBJ1-1, with a possible D match to TRBD1 (5 bases). Germline V lookup: CDR1 MNHEY, CDR2 SVGAGI. The CDR3 consists of 14 residues. Trimming left V 2 bases short and J 5 bases short, with 12 bases between. CDR3 nucleotides: TGTGCCAGCAGTTACGCCGGGGGGTCAACTGAAGCTTTCTTT. It translates to CASSYAGGSTEAFF.

In this sample, this clonotype turned up many times. This rearrangement joins TRBV11-2 to TRBJ2-3, with a weak D call TRBD1 (6 bases). Trimming shortened V by 5 bases and J by 2 bases, and 17 bases separated the two germline ends. Germline V gives CDR1 SGHAT, CDR2 FQNNGV. The CDR3 contains 16 residues. CDR3 nucleotides: TGTGCCAGCAGCCCCGCACAGGGAACTTTCACAGATACGCAGTATTTT. This translates into CASSPAQGTFTDTQYF.

This clonotype was seen repeatedly, ten times or more. The chain carries TRBV20-1 and TRBJ2-7, with D uncertain. The CDR3 extends over 12 amino acids. Trimming stripped 5 bases from V and 0 bases from J, with 8 bases between. Per germline, CDR1 DFQATT and CDR2 SNEGSKA (reference sequence). CDR3 bases: TGCAGTGCTGCCACGTACTCCTACGAGCAGTACTTC. Encoded protein: CSAATYSYEQYF.